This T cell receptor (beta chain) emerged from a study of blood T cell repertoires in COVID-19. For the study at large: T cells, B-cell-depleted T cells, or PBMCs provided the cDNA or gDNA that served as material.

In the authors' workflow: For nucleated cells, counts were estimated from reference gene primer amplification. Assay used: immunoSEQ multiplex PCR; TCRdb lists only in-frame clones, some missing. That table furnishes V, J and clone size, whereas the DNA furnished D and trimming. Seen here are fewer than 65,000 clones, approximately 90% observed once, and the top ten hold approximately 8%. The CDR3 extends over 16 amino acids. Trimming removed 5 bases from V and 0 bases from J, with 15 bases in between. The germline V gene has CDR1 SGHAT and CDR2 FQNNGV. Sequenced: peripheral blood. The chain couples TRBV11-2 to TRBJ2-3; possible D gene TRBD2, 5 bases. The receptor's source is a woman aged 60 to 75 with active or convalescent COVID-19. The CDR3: CASSGRVSASTDTQYF. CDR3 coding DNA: TGTGCCAGCAGCGGGCGGGTCAGTGCTAGCACAGATACGCAGTATTTT.